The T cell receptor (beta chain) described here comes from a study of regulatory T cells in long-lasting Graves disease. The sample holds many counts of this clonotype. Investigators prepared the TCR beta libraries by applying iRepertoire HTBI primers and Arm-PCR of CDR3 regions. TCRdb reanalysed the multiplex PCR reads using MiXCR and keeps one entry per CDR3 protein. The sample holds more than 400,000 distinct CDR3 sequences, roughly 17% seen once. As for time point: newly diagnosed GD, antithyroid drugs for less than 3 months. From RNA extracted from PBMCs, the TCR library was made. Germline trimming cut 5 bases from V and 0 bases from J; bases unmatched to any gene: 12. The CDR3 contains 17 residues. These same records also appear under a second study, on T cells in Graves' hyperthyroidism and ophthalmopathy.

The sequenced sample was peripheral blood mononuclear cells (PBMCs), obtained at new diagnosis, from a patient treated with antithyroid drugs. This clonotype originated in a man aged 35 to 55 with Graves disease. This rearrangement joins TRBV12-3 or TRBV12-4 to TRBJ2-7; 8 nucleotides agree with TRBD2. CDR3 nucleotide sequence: TGTGCCAGCAGTCACTACAGAGCGGGAGCCGCCTCCTACGAGCAGTACTTC. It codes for CASSHYRAGAASYEQYF.